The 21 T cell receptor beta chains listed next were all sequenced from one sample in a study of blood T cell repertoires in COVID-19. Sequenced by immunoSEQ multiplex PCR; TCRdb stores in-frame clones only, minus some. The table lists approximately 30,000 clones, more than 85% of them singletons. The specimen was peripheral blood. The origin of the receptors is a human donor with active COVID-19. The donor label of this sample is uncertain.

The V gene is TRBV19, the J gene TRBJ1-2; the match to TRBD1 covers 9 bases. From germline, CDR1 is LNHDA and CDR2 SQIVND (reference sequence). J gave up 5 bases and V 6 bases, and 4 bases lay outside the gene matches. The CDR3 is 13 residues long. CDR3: CASSGQGKYGYTF. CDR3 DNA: TGTGCCAGTAGCGGACAGGGGAAGTATGGCTACACCTTC.

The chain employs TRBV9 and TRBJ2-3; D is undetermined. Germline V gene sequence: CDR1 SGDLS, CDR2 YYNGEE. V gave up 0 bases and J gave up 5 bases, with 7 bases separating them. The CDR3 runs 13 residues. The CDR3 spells CASSVDQEDTQYF. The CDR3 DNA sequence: TGTGCCAGCAGCGTAGACCAGGAAGATACGCAGTATTTT.

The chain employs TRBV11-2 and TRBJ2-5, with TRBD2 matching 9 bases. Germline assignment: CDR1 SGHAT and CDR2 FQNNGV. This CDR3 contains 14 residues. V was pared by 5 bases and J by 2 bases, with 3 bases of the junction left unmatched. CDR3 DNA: TGTGCCAGCAGCCCTAGCGGGGCTCAAGAGACCCAGTACTTC. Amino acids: CASSPSGAQETQYF.

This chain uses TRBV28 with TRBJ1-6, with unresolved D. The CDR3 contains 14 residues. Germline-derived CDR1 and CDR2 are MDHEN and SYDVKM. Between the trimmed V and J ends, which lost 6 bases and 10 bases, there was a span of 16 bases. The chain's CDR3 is CASSPGSRGSPLHF. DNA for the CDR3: TGTGCCAGCAGCCCGGGAAGCCGAGGCTCACCCCTCCACTTT.

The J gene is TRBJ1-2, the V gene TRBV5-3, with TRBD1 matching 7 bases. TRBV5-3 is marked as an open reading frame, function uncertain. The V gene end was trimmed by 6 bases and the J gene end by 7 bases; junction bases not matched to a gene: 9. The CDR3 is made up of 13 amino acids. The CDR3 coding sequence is TGTGCCAGAATGCCTAAGGGGGCTGGTGGCTACACCTTC. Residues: CARMPKGAGGYTF.

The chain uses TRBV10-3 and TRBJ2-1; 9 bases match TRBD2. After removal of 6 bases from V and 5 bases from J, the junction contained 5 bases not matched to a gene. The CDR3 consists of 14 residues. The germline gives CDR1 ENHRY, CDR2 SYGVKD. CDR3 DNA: TGTGCCATCAGGCCCCGGACTAGCGACAATGAGCAGTTCTTC. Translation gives CAIRPRTSDNEQFF.

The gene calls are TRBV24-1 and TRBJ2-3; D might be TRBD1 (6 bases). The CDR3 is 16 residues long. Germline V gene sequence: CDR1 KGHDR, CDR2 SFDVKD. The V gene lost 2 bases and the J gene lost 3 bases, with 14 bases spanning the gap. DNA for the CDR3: TGTGCCACCAGTGATTCAAGGGGGTACAAAACAGATACGCAGTATTTT. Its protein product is CATSDSRGYKTDTQYF.

CDR3 residues: CASSYPTTEGTDSNTEAFF. CDR3 DNA: TGTGCCAGCAGTTACCCGACGACAGAGGGGACAGACTCGAACACTGAAGCTTTCTTT. The chain combines TRBV6-2 or TRBV6-3 with TRBJ1-1; 7 bases match TRBD1. Trimming cost V 2 bases and J 1 base; bases outside gene matches: 16. CDR1 and CDR2 (germline): MNHEY, SVGEGT. CDR3 length: 19 residues.

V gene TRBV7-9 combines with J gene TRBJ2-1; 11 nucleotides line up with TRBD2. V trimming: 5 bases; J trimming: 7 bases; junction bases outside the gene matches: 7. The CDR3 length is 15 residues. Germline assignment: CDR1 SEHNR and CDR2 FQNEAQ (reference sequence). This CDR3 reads CASSDRLAGQNEQFF. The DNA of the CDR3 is TGTGCCAGCAGCGACAGACTAGCGGGACAGAATGAGCAGTTCTTC.

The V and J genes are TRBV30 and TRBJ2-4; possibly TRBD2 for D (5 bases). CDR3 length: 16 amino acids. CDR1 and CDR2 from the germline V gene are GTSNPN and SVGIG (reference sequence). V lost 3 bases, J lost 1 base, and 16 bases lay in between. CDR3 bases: TGTGCCTGGAGCGCCGTGACGGAGCGGGCCAAAAACATTCAGTACTTC. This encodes CAWSAVTERAKNIQYF. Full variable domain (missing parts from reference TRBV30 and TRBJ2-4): SQTIHQWPATLVQPVGSPLSLECTVEGTSNPNLYWYRQAAGRGLQLLFYSVGIGQISSEVPQNLSASRPQDRQFILSSKKLLLSDSGFYLCAWSAVTERAKNIQYFGAGTRLSVL.

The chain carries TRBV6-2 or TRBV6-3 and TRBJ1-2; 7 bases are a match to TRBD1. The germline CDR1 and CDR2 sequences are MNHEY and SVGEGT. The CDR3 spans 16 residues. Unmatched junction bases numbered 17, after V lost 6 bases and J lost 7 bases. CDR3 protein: CASSPQAGGVKRGYTF. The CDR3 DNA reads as TGTGCCAGCAGCCCCCAGGCAGGGGGAGTTAAACGTGGCTACACCTTC.

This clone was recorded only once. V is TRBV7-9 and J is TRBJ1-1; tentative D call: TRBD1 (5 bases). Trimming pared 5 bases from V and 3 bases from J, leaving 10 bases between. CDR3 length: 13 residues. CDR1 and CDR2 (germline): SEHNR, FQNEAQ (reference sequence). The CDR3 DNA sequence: TGTGCCAGCAGCCGGGGGGAATACACTGAAGCTTTCTTT. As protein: CASSRGEYTEAFF.

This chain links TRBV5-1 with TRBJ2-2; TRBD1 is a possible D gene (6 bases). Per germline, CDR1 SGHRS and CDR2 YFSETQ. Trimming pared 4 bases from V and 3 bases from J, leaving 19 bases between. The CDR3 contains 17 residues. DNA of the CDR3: TGCGCCAGCAGCACCCCGAACAGGGATCCGGACACCGGGGAGCTGTTTTTT. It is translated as CASSTPNRDPDTGELFF.

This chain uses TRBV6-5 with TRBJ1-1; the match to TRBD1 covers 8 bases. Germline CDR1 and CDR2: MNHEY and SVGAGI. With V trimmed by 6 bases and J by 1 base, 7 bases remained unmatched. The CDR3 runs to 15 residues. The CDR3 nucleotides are TGTGCCAGCAGGTACCTAACAGGGGGGAACACTGAAGCTTTCTTT. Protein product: CASRYLTGGNTEAFF.

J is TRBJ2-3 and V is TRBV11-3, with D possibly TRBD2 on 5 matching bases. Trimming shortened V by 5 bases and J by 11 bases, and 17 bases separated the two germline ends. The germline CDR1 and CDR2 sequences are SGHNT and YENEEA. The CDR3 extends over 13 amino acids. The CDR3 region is CASSHRLLGMQYF. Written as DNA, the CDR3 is TGTGCCAGCAGCCATCGACTTCTCGGGATGCAGTATTTT.

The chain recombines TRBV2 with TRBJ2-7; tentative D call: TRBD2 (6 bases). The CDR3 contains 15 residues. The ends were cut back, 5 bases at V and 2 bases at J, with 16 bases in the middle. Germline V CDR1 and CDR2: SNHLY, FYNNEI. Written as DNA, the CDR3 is TGTGCCAGCAGTAGGCGGGATTTAAAAACCTACGAGCAGTACTTC. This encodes CASSRRDLKTYEQYF.

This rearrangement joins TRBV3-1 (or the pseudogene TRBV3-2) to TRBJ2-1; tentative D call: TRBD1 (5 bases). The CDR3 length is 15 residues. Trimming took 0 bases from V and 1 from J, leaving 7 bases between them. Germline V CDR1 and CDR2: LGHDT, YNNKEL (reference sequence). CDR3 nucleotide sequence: TGTGCCAGCAGCCAAGAGGGGCGGTCCTACAATGAGCAGTTCTTC. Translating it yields CASSQEGRSYNEQFF.

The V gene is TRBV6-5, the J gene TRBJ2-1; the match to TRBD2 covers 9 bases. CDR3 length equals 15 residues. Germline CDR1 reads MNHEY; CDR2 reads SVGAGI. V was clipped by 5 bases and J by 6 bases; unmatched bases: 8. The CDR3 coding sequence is TGTGCCAGCAGTCATAGCGGGAGTAAGGTCAATGAGCAGTTCTTC. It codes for CASSHSGSKVNEQFF.

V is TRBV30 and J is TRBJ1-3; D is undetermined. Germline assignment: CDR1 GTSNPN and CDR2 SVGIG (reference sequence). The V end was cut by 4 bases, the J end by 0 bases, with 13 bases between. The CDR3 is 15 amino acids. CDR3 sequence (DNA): TGTGCCTGGACCCTCAACACAGTCTCTGGAAACACCATATATTTT. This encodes CAWTLNTVSGNTIYF.

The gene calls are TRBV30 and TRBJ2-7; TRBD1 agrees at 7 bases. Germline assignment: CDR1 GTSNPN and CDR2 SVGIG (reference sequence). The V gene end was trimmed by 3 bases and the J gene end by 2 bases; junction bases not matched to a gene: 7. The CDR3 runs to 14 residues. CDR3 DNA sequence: TGTGCCTGGAGGAGCGGACAGGCCACCTACGAGCAGTACTTC. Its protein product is CAWRSGQATYEQYF.

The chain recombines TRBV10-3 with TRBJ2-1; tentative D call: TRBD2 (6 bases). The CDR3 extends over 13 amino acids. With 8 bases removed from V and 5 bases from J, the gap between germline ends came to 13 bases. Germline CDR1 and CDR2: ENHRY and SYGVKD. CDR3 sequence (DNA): TGTGCCATCGGGGCGGGATCAAACAATGAGCAGTTCTTC. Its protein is CAIGAGSNNEQFF.